These 9 T cell receptor beta chains were sequenced from one sample in a study of blood T cell repertoires in COVID-19. Libraries were prepared by immunoSEQ multiplex PCR; TCRdb keeps only in-frame clonotypes and omits some of them. The table shows about 170,000 clones, with around 84% occurring only once. Sample: PBMCs or T cells enriched from blood (not recorded which). Receptor source: a man between 45 and 60 years old who had recovered from COVID-19.

V and J are TRBV4-1 and TRBJ1-1; 9 nucleotides match TRBD1. The CDR3 is made up of 20 amino acids. V shed 4 bases, J shed 1 base, and the junction held 19 bases outside the gene matches. CDR1 MGHRA and CDR2 YSYEKL come from the germline V gene. CDR3 in amino acids: CASSPNPGQGTNRKNTEAFF. The CDR3 region has the DNA TGCGCCAGCAGCCCTAACCCGGGACAGGGCACGAACAGAAAGAACACTGAAGCTTTCTTT.

This chain joins TRBV6-1 and TRBJ1-6; D is possibly TRBD1 (5 bases). V was clipped by 1 base and J by 9 bases, with 16 bases between them. The CDR3 runs to 16 residues. CDR1 and CDR2 (germline): MNHNS, SASEGT. Here the CDR3 DNA reads TGTGCCAGCAGTGAAGTTGGGGCACCCAAGGGTTCACCCCTCCACTTT. Translation: CASSEVGAPKGSPLHF.

V and J are TRBV6-1 and TRBJ1-2, with D possibly matching TRBD1 (6 bases). CDR3 length: 15 residues. Trimming took off 1 base at V and 5 bases at J, with 14 bases between the two ends. In germline, CDR1 is MNHNS, CDR2 SASEGT. The CDR3 sequence is CASSEVGGGAYGYTF. DNA of the CDR3: TGTGCCAGCAGTGAAGTGGGGGGGGGCGCGTATGGCTACACCTTC.

The count of this clone is one. The chain joins TRBV7-9 to TRBJ1-1; 7 bases are shared with TRBD1. The trim removed 5 bases at V and 5 bases at J, leaving 8 bases unmatched. The CDR3 extends over 14 amino acids. Germline values: CDR1 SEHNR, CDR2 FQNEAQ (reference sequence). The CDR3 bases are TGTGCCAGCAGCCTAGACAGGGTTGGAACTGAAGCTTTCTTT. Protein sequence: CASSLDRVGTEAFF.

This sequence joins TRBV28 and TRBJ2-5; D is possibly TRBD2 (7 bases). Looked up from germline, CDR1 is MDHEN and CDR2 is SYDVKM. The CDR3 is made up of 14 amino acids. V gave up 8 bases and J gave up 5 bases, with 18 bases separating them. The CDR3 nucleotides are TGTGCCAGCGGAGAGGGGGGGGAGGAGGAGACCCAGTACTTC. Translating it yields CASGEGGEEETQYF.

The chain is built from TRBV28 and TRBJ2-5, with TRBD2 matching 7 bases. Looked up from germline, CDR1 is MDHEN and CDR2 is SYDVKM. Losses at the gene ends were 2 bases for V and 4 bases for J; bases not matched to a gene: 19. CDR3 size: 19 residues. For the CDR3, the DNA is TGTGCCAGCAGTTTAGTGATTAGCGGCGGACGGGAGGTTAGAGAGACCCAGTACTTC. Protein sequence: CASSLVISGGREVRETQYF.

The chain combines TRBV6-5 with TRBJ1-5; D is unresolved. Trimming removed 5 bases from V and 0 bases from J, with 8 bases in between. The CDR3 is 14 amino acids. Germline V CDR1 and CDR2: MNHEY, SVGAGI. This chain's CDR3 is CASSRLASNQPQHF. The CDR3 nucleotides read TGTGCCAGCAGTCGCCTGGCTAGCAATCAGCCCCAGCATTTT.

J is TRBJ1-1 and V is TRBV19; maybe TRBD1 (6 bases). V was clipped by 3 bases and J by 8 bases, with 13 bases between them. CDR3 length: 13 residues. In germline, CDR1 is LNHDA, CDR2 SQIVND (reference sequence). DNA of the CDR3: TGTGCCAGTAGTATCCGACAGGTTCGAGAAGCTTTCTTT. Protein sequence: CASSIRQVREAFF.

The V and J genes are TRBV5-1 and TRBJ1-5, with TRBD1 as a possible D gene (6 bases). CDR3 length: 13 residues. V was pared by 4 bases and J by 4 bases, with 9 bases between. CDR1 is SGHRS, CDR2 YFSETQ, per germline. This CDR3 is CASSADSNQPQHF. The CDR3 DNA sequence: TGCGCCAGCAGCGCGGACAGTAATCAGCCCCAGCATTTT.